This TCR beta chain was identified in a study of T cells in Graves' hyperthyroidism and ophthalmopathy. Germline lookup yields CDR1 KGHDR and CDR2 SFDVKD. The CDR3 extends over 13 amino acids. V was trimmed by 7 bases and J by 5 bases, leaving 11 bases between them. Study-wide points: Blood samples included most of the expanded thyroid clonotypes exceeding 0.001.

The TCR beta CDR3 regions underwent amplification using RNA transcripts as the source. TCR CDR3 regions were first amplified by RT-PCR with HTBI primers. TCRdb used MiXCR to reprocess the multiplex PCR reads, holding one entry per CDR3 protein. The repertoire consists of around 600,000 distinct CDR3 sequences, with around 16% occurring once and the leading ten covering under 8%. This clonotype was observed at least ten times. Its antigen is undetermined. Sequenced sample: blood. This sequence was found in a woman in her thirties with Graves' hyperthyroidism. The chain couples TRBV24-1 to TRBJ2-1, with a possible D match to TRBD2 (5 bases). The DNA for the CDR3 is TGTGCCACCAGCTCAACTAGGGACAATGAGCAGTTCTTC. It yields the protein CATSSTRDNEQFF.